What follows describes a single TCR beta chain. These data originate in a study of identical twins. TCRdb passed the 5' RACE reads through MiXCR, listing each CDR3 protein once. The sample shows 600,000 to 850,000 distinct CDR3 sequences, about 20% of them seen only once. The CDR3 extends over 15 amino acids. V dropped 6 bases and J dropped 2; count of bases not matched to a gene: 11. Germline loops: CDR1 DFQATT, CDR2 SNEGSKA (reference sequence). A further study also used this sample, focusing on T cells expressing NK-cell markers.

V usage is TRBV20-1 and J usage is TRBJ2-3, with 7 bases identical to TRBD2. Sample: PBMCs. This sequence was found in a woman aged 18-29 years in good health. For the CDR3, the DNA is TGCAGTGCACTAAGGGGAGGGGATATCACAGATACGCAGTATTTT. The encoded protein is CSALRGGDITDTQYF.